These 17 T cell receptor beta chains were sequenced from one sample in a study of human T cells and chemical hapten exposure. Documented time point: patch test 1, 2 weeks after DPC sensitization. Regarding treatment: therapeutic diphenylcyclopropenone sensitization with weekly scalp DPC. Via MiXCR, TCRdb re-called the RACE reads, giving one row per CDR3 protein. Among 180,000 or so distinct CDR3 sequences listed, about a fifth were seen once. This material consisted of whole blood, taken in connection with sensitization to the hapten diphenylcyclopropenone (DPC). The source is a woman aged 45-65 years with alopecia areata. Some clones in this sample may be carry-over from other donors' samples.

V and J are TRBV5-1 and TRBJ2-2; possibly TRBD1 for D (5 bases). Germline CDR1 SGHRS, CDR2 YFSETQ. Trimming left V 0 bases short and J 7 bases short, with 7 bases between. This CDR3 comprises 13 residues. In DNA form, the CDR3 reads TGCGCCAGCAGCTTGGGACAGAGCGGGGAGCTGTTTTTT. It codes for CASSLGQSGELFF.

The V and J genes are TRBV25-1 and TRBJ2-2, with TRBD2 matching over 12 bases. V shed 8 bases, J shed 7 bases, and the junction held 35 bases outside the gene matches. The CDR3 sequence is 24 residues long. Germline-derived CDR1 and CDR2 are MGHDK and SYGVNS. This chain's CDR3 is CASQVPAGKTSGSRVESQGGELFF. CDR3 coding DNA: TGTGCCAGCCAGGTCCCAGCAGGGAAGACTAGCGGGAGTCGAGTTGAGTCGCAAGGCGGGGAGCTGTTTTTT.

This clonotype was seen a handful of times. The rearrangement joins TRBV30 to TRBJ1-3; D is ambiguous. CDR1 GTSNPN and CDR2 SVGIG come from the germline V gene (reference sequence). V was shortened by 3 bases and J by 0 bases, with 12 bases between the two germline ends. There are 15 residues in the CDR3. Written as DNA, the CDR3 is TGTGCCTGGAGGGAGTCCACTACCTCTGGAAACACCATATATTTT. Its protein is CAWRESTTSGNTIYF.

The chain combines TRBV5-1 with TRBJ1-2; no reliable D call. This CDR3 contains 14 residues. Germline CDR1 SGHRS, CDR2 YFSETQ. The ends were cut back, 4 bases at V and 0 bases at J, with 10 bases in the middle. The DNA for the CDR3 is TGCGCCAGCAGCGCCGAGTCCGCTAACTATGGCTACACCTTC. Encoded protein: CASSAESANYGYTF.

V usage is TRBV27 and J usage is TRBJ1-1; perhaps TRBD1 as D (6 bases). CDR3 length equals 14 residues. Deletions cut 7 bases from V and 4 bases from J, with 16 bases between. The germline V gene encodes CDR1 MNHEY and CDR2 SMNVEV (reference sequence). The CDR3 is CASMDPGEGTEAFF. CDR3 nucleotide sequence: TGTGCCAGCATGGACCCAGGGGAGGGCACTGAAGCTTTCTTT.

Only a few counts were recorded for this clonotype. This chain uses TRBV29-1 with TRBJ2-2; either TRBD1 or TRBD2 may fit D (5 bases each). The CDR3 loop spans 15 amino acids. The germline CDR1 and CDR2 sequences are SQVTM and ANQGSEA. Trimming removed 4 bases from V and 1 base from J, with 13 bases in between. The CDR3, as DNA: TGCAGCGTTGGGCCCGGGACGGTGAACACCGGGGAGCTGTTTTTT. Translated: CSVGPGTVNTGELFF.

This rearrangement joins TRBV5-1 to TRBJ1-1, with D perhaps matching TRBD1 (6 bases). The V gene lost 1 base and the J gene lost 0 bases, with 7 bases spanning the gap. The CDR3 covers 14 residues. Germline V gene sequence: CDR1 SGHRS, CDR2 YFSETQ. The CDR3 region is CASSLWGLNTEAFF. CDR3 coding DNA: TGCGCCAGCAGCTTGTGGGGGCTGAACACTGAAGCTTTCTTT.

The rearrangement links TRBV3-1 to TRBJ1-5; 8 bases agree with TRBD1. The V gene end was trimmed by 1 base and the J gene end by 7 bases; junction bases not matched to a gene: 3. The germline gives CDR1 LGHDT, CDR2 YNNKEL (reference sequence). The CDR3 totals 14 residues. CDR3 amino acids: CASSQGTGQQPQHF. The CDR3 DNA reads as TGTGCCAGCAGCCAAGGGACAGGGCAACAGCCCCAGCATTTT.

In its sample, this clonotype was seen a few times. The chain combines TRBV9 with TRBJ2-3; perhaps TRBD2 as D (6 bases). The CDR3 extends over 16 amino acids. Trimming removed 4 bases at V and 0 bases at J, with 15 bases between. Germline CDR1 and CDR2: SGDLS and YYNGEE. The CDR3 spells CASSHRIADSTDTQYF. The CDR3 nucleotides read TGTGCCAGCAGCCACCGTATAGCGGATAGCACAGATACGCAGTATTTT.

The genes are TRBV7-9 and TRBJ2-1; D perhaps matches TRBD1 (6 bases). CDR1 and CDR2 (germline): SEHNR, FQNEAQ (reference sequence). This CDR3 region has 14 residues. V lost 5 bases and J 5 bases, leaving 13 bases between the germline ends. CDR3 in DNA: TGTGCCAGCAGCCACCAGGGACACAACAATGAGCAGTTCTTC. Protein: CASSHQGHNNEQFF.

In this sample, this clonotype turned up a few times. The chain carries TRBV24-1 and TRBJ1-2; the D gene is possibly TRBD1 (5 bases). Germline values: CDR1 KGHDR, CDR2 SFDVKD. The CDR3 extends over 14 amino acids. Trimming took 2 bases from V and 7 from J, leaving 13 bases between them. The CDR3 nucleotides are TGTGCCACCAGTGATTCCCGGGACTGGATTGGCTACACCTTC. The encoded protein is CATSDSRDWIGYTF.

This chain uses TRBV20-1 with TRBJ1-1; D might be TRBD1 (6 bases). Germline V lookup: CDR1 DFQATT, CDR2 SNEGSKA (reference sequence). Trimming took off 3 bases at V and 2 bases at J, with 19 bases between the two ends. The CDR3 has 16 residues. The CDR3 bases are TGCAGTGCTAGGAAAGACACAGGGTACCAAAACACTGAAGCTTTCTTT. Translating it yields CSARKDTGYQNTEAFF.

In this sample, this clonotype turned up a few times. CDR3 sequence reads: CSARLGLAGSRGNVLTF. CDR3 in DNA: TGCAGTGCTAGATTGGGACTAGCGGGGTCGAGAGGCAACGTCCTGACTTTC. The V call is TRBV20-1, the J call TRBJ2-6, with 13 bases lining up with TRBD2. The CDR3 runs to 17 residues. J was trimmed by 9 bases and V by 2 bases; bases with no gene match: 10. Germline V gene sequence: CDR1 DFQATT, CDR2 SNEGSKA (reference sequence).

This clonotype was picked up a small number of times. This sequence joins TRBV11-1 and TRBJ2-1; TRBD2 matches 7 bases. Unmatched junction bases numbered 7, after V lost 6 bases and J lost 8 bases. The CDR3 has 13 residues. Germline lookup yields CDR1 SGHAT and CDR2 FQDESV (reference sequence). This CDR3 reads CASRGRESHEQFF. The CDR3 bases are TGTGCCAGCAGGGGGCGGGAGTCCCATGAGCAGTTCTTC.

This clonotype was recorded a few times. The CDR3 is CASSEVAGGFSQYF. DNA for the CDR3: TGTGCCAGCAGTGAAGTGGCGGGAGGATTTTCGCAGTATTTT. J is TRBJ2-3 and V is TRBV2, with 8 positions matching TRBD2. CDR1 is SNHLY, CDR2 FYNNEI, per germline. Trimming took 1 base from V and 10 from J; bases not matched to a gene: 7. The CDR3 length is 14 residues.

The gene calls are TRBV20-1 and TRBJ2-7; 8 bases are a match to TRBD1. Trimming at V came to 6 bases and at J to 4 bases, leaving 14 bases not matched to a gene. The CDR3 loop spans 15 amino acids. Germline CDR1 reads DFQATT; CDR2 reads SNEGSKA (reference sequence). CDR3 residues: CSASSFQGQGYEQYF. The CDR3 DNA reads as TGCAGTGCGAGTTCGTTCCAAGGACAGGGATACGAGCAGTACTTC.

V usage is TRBV27 and J usage is TRBJ1-2; TRBD1 matches at 7 bases. CDR1 and CDR2 from the germline V gene are MNHEY and SMNVEV (reference sequence). J gave up 7 bases and V 6 bases, and 14 bases lay outside the gene matches. The CDR3 length is 15 residues. In DNA form, the CDR3 reads TGTGCCAGCAGGGGAGCTGACAGGGAAGTTGGTGGCTACACCTTC. Amino acids: CASRGADREVGGYTF.